A single sample gave rise to the 29 T cell receptor beta chains below, sequenced in a study of T cell responses to AZD1222 COVID-19 vaccine. Only in-frame clones appear in the TCRdb table, and some are missing; sequencing was by immunoSEQ multiplex PCR. In the table there are approximately 110,000 clones, over 85% of which are singletons. Specimen: peripheral blood, collected on day 0 of AZD1222 vaccination. The origin of the receptors is an adult in good health.

The chain combines TRBV27 with TRBJ2-7, with D perhaps matching TRBD1 or TRBD2 (6 bases each). The CDR3 covers 14 residues. Germline CDR1 is MNHEY and CDR2 is SMNVEV (reference sequence). V was shortened by 2 bases and J by 2 bases, with 10 bases between the two germline ends. The CDR3 bases are TGTGCCAGCAGTTTAAACAGGGAGGCCTACGAGCAGTACTTC. Protein: CASSLNREAYEQYF.

The V call is TRBV7-9, the J call TRBJ1-2; 9 positions agree with TRBD1. Germline V gives CDR1 SEHNR, CDR2 FQNEAQ (reference sequence). The junction had 12 bases not matched to a gene; V was cut back by 5 bases and J by 5 bases. The CDR3 is made up of 16 amino acids. CDR3 nucleotide sequence: TGTGCCAGCAGCCCCAGTCTGGGACAGGGATTTTATGGCTACACCTTC. Its translation is CASSPSLGQGFYGYTF.

V is TRBV15 and J is TRBJ1-2; D might be TRBD1 (6 bases). Trimming stripped 4 bases from V and 2 bases from J, with 8 bases between. The CDR3 covers 13 residues. Looked up from germline, CDR1 is LNHNV and CDR2 is YYDKDF (reference sequence). In DNA, the CDR3 is TGTGCCACCAGCACAGGGGCGAACTATGGCTACACCTTC. Translated: CATSTGANYGYTF.

The chain carries TRBV4-1 and TRBJ2-2; unclear D gene. This CDR3 region has 15 residues. Germline V lookup: CDR1 MGHRA, CDR2 YSYEKL. Trimming took 3 bases from V and 2 from J, leaving 10 bases between them. CDR3 DNA sequence: TGCGCCAGCAGCCATTTAAGACAAAACACCGGGGAGCTGTTTTTT. Its translation is CASSHLRQNTGELFF.

V and J are TRBV12-3 or TRBV12-4 and TRBJ2-3; D not resolved. The CDR3 runs to 13 residues. V was clipped by 2 bases and J by 0 bases, with 3 bases between them. The CDR3 DNA is TGTGCCAGCAGTTTATCTAGCACAGATACGCAGTATTTT. Its translation is CASSLSSTDTQYF.

The chain recombines TRBV12-5 with TRBJ1-4; no clear D. This CDR3 region has 11 residues. Trimming removed 1 base at V and 11 bases at J, with 5 bases between. Germline V gives CDR1 LGHNT, CDR2 FRNRAP. This chain's CDR3 is CASGLATKLFF. The CDR3 bases are TGTGCTAGTGGTTTGGCCACGAAACTGTTTTTT. Full variable domain (missing parts from reference TRBV12-5 and TRBJ1-4): DARVTQTPRHKVTEMGQEVTMRCQPILGHNTVFWYRQTMMQGLELLAYFRNRAPLDDSGMPKDRFSAEMPDATLATLKIQPSEPRDSAVYFCASGLATKLFFGSGTQLSVL.

The chain combines TRBV12-5 with TRBJ1-5, with no clear D. Trimming removed 5 bases from V and 0 bases from J, with 8 bases in between. Germline-derived CDR1 and CDR2 are LGHNT and FRNRAP. This CDR3 is 14 amino acids long. CDR3 region: CASGLGYSNQPQHF. CDR3 in DNA: TGTGCTAGTGGTCTTGGATATAGCAATCAGCCCCAGCATTTT.

V and J are TRBV28 and TRBJ1-1; weak D call: TRBD1 (5 bases). The germline V and J ends were trimmed by 7 bases and 3 bases, with 21 bases remaining between them. Germline loops: CDR1 MDHEN, CDR2 SYDVKM. The CDR3 is 16 residues long. CDR3 bases: TGTGCCAGCACAGCGGCTTACTTGGGGGTGGACACTGAAGCTTTCTTT. Its protein is CASTAAYLGVDTEAFF.

V is TRBV4-1 and J is TRBJ1-6; 11 positions match TRBD1. This CDR3 spans 16 amino acids. With 4 bases clipped from V and 9 bases from J, the junction kept 8 bases outside the gene matches. Per the germline V gene, CDR1 is MGHRA and CDR2 is YSYEKL. Here the CDR3 DNA reads TGCGCCAGCAGCCCATTAACCGGGACAGGGGGTTCACCCCTCCACTTT. This encodes CASSPLTGTGGSPLHF.

J is TRBJ2-3 and V is TRBV5-5; 9 nucleotides match TRBD2. Germline V gene lookup returns CDR1 SGHKS and CDR2 YYEKEE (reference sequence). Germline trimming cut 0 bases from V and 4 bases from J; bases unmatched to any gene: 6. There are 16 residues in the CDR3. In DNA form, the CDR3 reads TGTGCCAGCAGCTTGGTTGGCGGGAGGGCCGCAGATACGCAGTATTTT. It translates to CASSLVGGRAADTQYF.

The chain links TRBV24-1 to TRBJ2-3; D might be TRBD2 (5 bases). Germline V CDR1 and CDR2: KGHDR, SFDVKD. With 3 bases removed from V and 4 bases from J, the gap between germline ends came to 13 bases. This CDR3 is 15 amino acids long. As DNA, the CDR3 is TGTGCCACCAGTGATCCTCATACTAGAGCAGATACGCAGTATTTT. It codes for CATSDPHTRADTQYF.

The chain employs TRBV6-2 or TRBV6-3 and TRBJ1-5; D gene unclear. V lost 2 bases, J lost 2 bases, and 7 bases lay in between. Germline lookup yields CDR1 MNHEY and CDR2 SVGEGT. The CDR3 length is 14 residues. The CDR3 bases are TGTGCCAGCAGTTACCCCAGTCGCAATCAGCCCCAGCATTTT. This encodes CASSYPSRNQPQHF.

This rearrangement joins TRBV27 to TRBJ1-2; 7 bases agree with TRBD1. Unmatched junction bases numbered 7, after V lost 4 bases and J lost 5 bases. CDR3 length equals 14 residues. Germline CDR1 is MNHEY and CDR2 is SMNVEV (reference sequence). In DNA, the CDR3 is TGTGCCAGCAGTTCCCGGACAGGTCAATATGGCTACACCTTC. It codes for CASSSRTGQYGYTF.

The V and J genes are TRBV7-9 and TRBJ1-1, with a possible D match to TRBD1 (5 bases). This CDR3 spans 15 amino acids. Germline lookup yields CDR1 SEHNR and CDR2 FQNEAQ (reference sequence). Trimming took 2 bases from V and 2 from J, leaving 12 bases between them. CDR3 DNA: TGTGCCAGCAGCTTACTAGGGGTGATAAACACTGAAGCTTTCTTT. Protein product: CASSLLGVINTEAFF. The full variable domain, completed using reference TRBV7-9 and TRBJ1-1, is DTGVSQNPRHKITKRGQNVTFRCDPISEHNRLYWYRQTLGQGPEFLTYFQNEAQLEKSRLLSDRFSAERPKGSFSTLEIQRTEQGDSAMYLCASSLLGVINTEAFFGQGTRLTVV.

This rearrangement joins TRBV6-4 to TRBJ2-7; no clear D. Trimming removed 4 bases at V and 4 bases at J, with 14 bases between. CDR1 is MRHNA and CDR2 is SNTAGT in the germline V gene. This CDR3 comprises 14 residues. CDR3 amino acids: CASSVSTAIYEQYF. CDR3 sequence (DNA): TGTGCCAGCAGTGTCTCAACCGCCATTTACGAGCAGTACTTC.

The V and J genes are TRBV20-1 and TRBJ2-1, with D unclear. V was shortened by 2 bases and J by 9 bases, with 5 bases between the two germline ends. The germline gives CDR1 DFQATT, CDR2 SNEGSKA (reference sequence). The CDR3 is 10 residues long. CDR3 sequence: CSARKGEQFF. The CDR3 nucleotides are TGCAGTGCTAGAAAGGGTGAGCAGTTCTTC.

This sequence joins TRBV6-1 and TRBJ1-2; D is perhaps TRBD1 (6 bases). In germline, CDR1 is MNHNS, CDR2 SASEGT. V dropped 3 bases and J dropped 2 bases, with 13 bases sitting between them. The CDR3 is made up of 15 amino acids. The CDR3 DNA reads as TGTGCCAGCAGTGAGGACAGAGTGATAAACTATGGCTACACCTTC. Translated: CASSEDRVINYGYTF.

The chain links TRBV7-9 to TRBJ2-7, with 13 positions matching TRBD2. The V and J ends lost 5 bases and 3 bases, in that order; junction bases with no gene match: 10. In germline, CDR1 is SEHNR, CDR2 FQNEAQ (reference sequence). The CDR3 totals 17 residues. CDR3 DNA: TGTGCCAGCAGCGCCGGGACTAGCGGGATTCCTAACTACGAGCAGTACTTC. Translating it yields CASSAGTSGIPNYEQYF.

The chain couples TRBV28 to TRBJ1-2; D is undetermined. The V and J ends lost 8 bases and 4 bases respectively, with 8 bases between them. Germline-derived CDR1 and CDR2 are MDHEN and SYDVKM. The CDR3 runs to 11 residues. CDR3 DNA: TGTGCCAGCTCGCACATCTATGGCTACACCTTC. As protein: CASSHIYGYTF.

The chain is built from TRBV19 and TRBJ1-5; 7 bases map to TRBD1. The CDR3 is 15 amino acids. The V segment lost 6 bases and the J segment 3 bases; nucleotides outside the gene matches: 8. Germline V gene sequence: CDR1 LNHDA, CDR2 SQIVND (reference sequence). The CDR3 loop reads CASRSAGTDNQPQHF. The DNA for the CDR3 is TGTGCCAGTAGAAGTGCTGGGACAGACAATCAGCCCCAGCATTTT. Combining the CDR3 with reference TRBV19 and TRBJ1-5 gives the whole variable domain DGGITQSPKYLFRKEGQNVTLSCEQNLNHDAMYWYRQDPGQGLRLIYYSQIVNDFQKGDIAEGYSVSREKKESFPLTVTSAQKNPTAFYLCASRSAGTDNQPQHFGDGTRLSIL.

This chain uses TRBV6-4 with TRBJ1-2; D remains unclear. Germline loops: CDR1 MRHNA, CDR2 SNTAGT. The CDR3 is 12 amino acids. V lost 8 bases to trimming and J lost 2 bases, with 9 bases between them. The CDR3 sequence: CASPGPNYGYTF. DNA of the CDR3: TGTGCCAGCCCTGGACCCAACTATGGCTACACCTTC.

This sequence joins TRBV20-1 and TRBJ1-3; D is ambiguous. There are 11 residues in the CDR3. Trimming shortened V by 7 bases and J by 0 bases, and 4 bases separated the two germline ends. From germline, CDR1 is DFQATT and CDR2 SNEGSKA (reference sequence). The CDR3 DNA reads as TGCAGTGGGCTCTCTGGAAACACCATATATTTT. Translated, it gives CSGLSGNTIYF.

The sample holds one count of this clone. The chain has TRBV19 and TRBJ2-4, with 7 bases lining up with TRBD2. The CDR3 covers 11 residues. CDR1 and CDR2 from the germline V gene are LNHDA and SQIVND (reference sequence). The junction had 8 bases not matched to a gene; V was cut back by 5 bases and J by 16 bases. The CDR3 spells CASSAGTTLYF. CDR3 DNA sequence: TGTGCCAGTAGTGCCGGGACTACACTTTACTTC.

CDR3 bases: TGTGCCACCAGTGATTTGGTACGGGGCGGAGAGACCCAGTACTTC. It encodes CATSDLVRGGETQYF. V usage is TRBV24-1 and J usage is TRBJ2-5; D might be TRBD1 or TRBD2, each matching 5 bases. Trimming took off 0 bases at V and 4 bases at J, with 11 bases between the two ends. This CDR3 spans 15 amino acids. Germline V lookup: CDR1 KGHDR, CDR2 SFDVKD.

This clone was seen only once. The gene calls are TRBV5-1 and TRBJ2-4; 10 nucleotides match TRBD1. The CDR3 has 16 residues. CDR1 is SGHRS, CDR2 YFSETQ, per germline. V lost 5 bases, J lost 0 bases, and 5 bases stayed unmatched. The CDR3 loop reads CASSNGQGVAKNIQYF. In nucleotides, the CDR3 is TGCGCCAGCAGTAATGGACAGGGGGTAGCCAAAAACATTCAGTACTTC.

The chain couples TRBV6-5 to TRBJ2-5; perhaps TRBD2 as D (5 bases). The length of the CDR3 is 14 residues. V was cut by 6 bases and J by 4 bases, with 15 bases left in between. Germline CDR1 MNHEY, CDR2 SVGAGI. CDR3 residues: CASSHSVEGETQYF. The DNA for the CDR3 is TGTGCCAGCAGCCACTCCGTAGAGGGAGAGACCCAGTACTTC.

The genes are TRBV19 and TRBJ1-1; D uncertain. Germline V lookup: CDR1 LNHDA, CDR2 SQIVND (reference sequence). The ends were cut back, 5 bases at V and 2 bases at J, with 9 bases in the middle. The CDR3 length is 13 residues. CDR3 bases: TGTGCCAGTAGTCCCCGATTTAACACTGAAGCTTTCTTT. Its protein product is CASSPRFNTEAFF. The variable domain in full, with the rest retrieved from reference TRBV19 and TRBJ1-1, is DGGITQSPKYLFRKEGQNVTLSCEQNLNHDAMYWYRQDPGQGLRLIYYSQIVNDFQKGDIAEGYSVSREKKESFPLTVTSAQKNPTAFYLCASSPRFNTEAFFGQGTRLTVV.

The chain has TRBV12-3 or TRBV12-4 and TRBJ1-2, with a possible D match to TRBD1 (5 bases). The CDR3 covers 13 residues. With 3 bases removed from V and 1 base from J, the gap between germline ends came to 6 bases. CDR3 sequence reads: CASSFDSNYGYTF. The CDR3 nucleotides are TGTGCCAGCAGTTTCGACAGTAACTATGGCTACACCTTC.

In nucleotides, the CDR3 is TGTGCCAGCAGTCGAACCGGGACAGCCGTTTCTAACTATGGCTACACCTTC. Translated: CASSRTGTAVSNYGYTF. This chain joins TRBV6-6 and TRBJ1-2; 7 bases agree with TRBD1. The CDR3 covers 17 residues. With V trimmed by 5 bases and J by 0 bases, 12 bases remained unmatched. Germline V gene sequence: CDR1 MNHNY, CDR2 SVGAGI (reference sequence).